What follows are 2 T cell receptor beta chains derived from one specimen sequenced in a study of T cells in localized non-small cell lung cancer. Clones were read by immunoSEQ multiplex PCR, and TCRdb kept only the in-frame ones, dropping some. In the table there are tens of thousands of clones, about nine tenths of which are singletons. Source: peripheral blood, taken before any cancer treatment. Receptors were obtained from a woman aged 35 to 70 with stage I lung adenocarcinoma.

The chain is built from TRBV19 and TRBJ2-7, with D perhaps matching TRBD2 (6 bases). Germline V CDR1 and CDR2: LNHDA, SQIVND (reference sequence). The CDR3 consists of 15 residues. Trimming left V 2 bases short and J 0 bases short, with 11 bases between. DNA for the CDR3: TGTGCCAGTAGTATATTCGGCGGGGCCTCCTACGAGCAGTACTTC. This translates into CASSIFGGASYEQYF.

V and J are TRBV28 and TRBJ1-2, with TRBD1 as a possible D gene (6 bases). In germline, CDR1 is MDHEN, CDR2 SYDVKM. V lost 5 bases and J lost 0, with 10 bases in between. There are 14 residues in the CDR3. This CDR3 is CASSQRTANYGYTF. In nucleotides, the CDR3 is TGTGCCAGCAGTCAAAGGACAGCTAACTATGGCTACACCTTC.